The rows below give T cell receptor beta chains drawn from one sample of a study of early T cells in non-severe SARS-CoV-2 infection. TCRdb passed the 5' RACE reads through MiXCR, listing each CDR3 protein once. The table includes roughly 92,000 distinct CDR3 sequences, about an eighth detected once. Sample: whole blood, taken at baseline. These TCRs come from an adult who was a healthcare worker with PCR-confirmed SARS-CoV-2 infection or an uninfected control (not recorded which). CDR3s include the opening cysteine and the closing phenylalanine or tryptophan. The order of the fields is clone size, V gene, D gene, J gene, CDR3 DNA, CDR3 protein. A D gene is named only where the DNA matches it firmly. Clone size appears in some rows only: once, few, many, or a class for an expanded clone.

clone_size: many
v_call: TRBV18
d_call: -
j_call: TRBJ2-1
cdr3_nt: TGTGCCAGCTCACCACGGGTCGGGGTAGATGAGCAGTTCTTC
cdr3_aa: CASSPRVGVDEQFF

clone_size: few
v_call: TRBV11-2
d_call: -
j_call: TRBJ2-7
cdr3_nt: TGTGCCAGCAGCACCTTAGCGAACCCCTACGAGCAGTACTTC
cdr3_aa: CASSTLANPYEQYF

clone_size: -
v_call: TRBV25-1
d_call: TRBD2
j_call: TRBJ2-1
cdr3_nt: TGTGCCAGCAGTGTCACTAGCGGGATGTCTGGCAATGAGCAGTTCTTC
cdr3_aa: CASSVTSGMSGNEQFF

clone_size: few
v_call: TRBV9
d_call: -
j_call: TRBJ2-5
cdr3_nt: TGTGCCAGCAGCGCGGGAGTCTGGGAGACCCAGTACTTC
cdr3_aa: CASSAGVWETQYF

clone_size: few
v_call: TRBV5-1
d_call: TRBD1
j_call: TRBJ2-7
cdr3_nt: TGCGCCAGCAGCTCTACAGGGGCTACCTCCTACGAGCAGTACTTC
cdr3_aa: CASSSTGATSYEQYF

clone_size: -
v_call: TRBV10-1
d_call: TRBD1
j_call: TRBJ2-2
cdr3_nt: TGCGCCAGCAGTGAGGTACCCGGGACAGATTACACCGGGGAGCTGTTTTTT
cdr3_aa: CASSEVPGTDYTGELFF

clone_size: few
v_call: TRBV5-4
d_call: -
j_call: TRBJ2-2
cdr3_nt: TGTGCCAGGGTAGGACAGACCAAGACCGGGGAGCTGTTTTTT
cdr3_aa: CARVGQTKTGELFF

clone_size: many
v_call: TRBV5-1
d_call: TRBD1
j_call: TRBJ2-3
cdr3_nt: TGCGCCAGCAGCAGTGAGAAGACAGGGGGCGTTTCGGGCACAGATACGCAGTATTTT
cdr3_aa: CASSSEKTGGVSGTDTQYF

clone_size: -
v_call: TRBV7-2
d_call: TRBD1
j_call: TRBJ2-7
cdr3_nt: TGTGCCAGCAGCTTACTGGGACAGGGGTTAGAGCAGTGCTTC
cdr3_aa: CASSLLGQGLEQCF

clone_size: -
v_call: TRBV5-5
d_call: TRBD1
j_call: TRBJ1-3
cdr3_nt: TGTGCCAGCAGCTTCTTCTGGGACAGGGGGTCGGCCATATATTTT
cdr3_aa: CASSFFWDRGSAIYF

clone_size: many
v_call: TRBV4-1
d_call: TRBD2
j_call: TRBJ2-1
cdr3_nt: TGCGCCAGCAGCCAAGACTGGCTAGCGGTAAACAATGAGCAGTTCTTC
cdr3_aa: CASSQDWLAVNNEQFF

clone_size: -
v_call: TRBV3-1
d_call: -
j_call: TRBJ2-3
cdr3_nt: TGTGCCAGCAGCCAAGGAGGCAGGGCCACAGATACGCAGTATTTT
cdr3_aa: CASSQGGRATDTQYF

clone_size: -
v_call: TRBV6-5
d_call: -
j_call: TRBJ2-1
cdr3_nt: TGTGCCAGCAGTTTCCTAGACAGGCCCTCTGGGAATGAGCAGTTCTTC
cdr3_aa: CASSFLDRPSGNEQFF

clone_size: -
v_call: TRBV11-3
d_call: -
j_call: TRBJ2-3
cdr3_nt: TGTGCCAGCAGCCCGTCCGGACCTCAGCAGTATTTT
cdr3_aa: CASSPSGPQQYF

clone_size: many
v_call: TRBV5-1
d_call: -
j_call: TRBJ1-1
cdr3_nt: TGCGCCAGCAGTCAGGAGGGGTACAACACTGAAGCTTTCTTT
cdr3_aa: CASSQEGYNTEAFF

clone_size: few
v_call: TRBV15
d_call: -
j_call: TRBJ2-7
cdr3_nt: TGTGCCACCAGCAGTCAACGGGAACCAGCCTACGAGCAGTACTTC
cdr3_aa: CATSSQREPAYEQYF

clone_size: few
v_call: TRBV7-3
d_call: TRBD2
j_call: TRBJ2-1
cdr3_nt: TGTGCCAGCAGCTTAGGCCTGGGACTAGCGGGAGCTGAAGAGCAGTTCTTC
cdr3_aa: CASSLGLGLAGAEEQFF

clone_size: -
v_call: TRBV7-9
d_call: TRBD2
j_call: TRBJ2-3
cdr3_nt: TGTGCCGGAAACGAGCGGGGACTCACAGATACGCAGTATTTT
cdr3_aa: CAGNERGLTDTQYF

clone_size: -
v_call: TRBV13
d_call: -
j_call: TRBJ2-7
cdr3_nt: TGTGCCAGCAGCCGTCGCGGACCACCCTACGAGCAGTACTTC
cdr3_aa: CASSRRGPPYEQYF

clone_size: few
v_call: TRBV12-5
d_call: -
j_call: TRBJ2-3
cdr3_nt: TGTGCTAGTGGTACGAAGGGCAGGGATCGTCCAGATACGCAGTATTTT
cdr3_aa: CASGTKGRDRPDTQYF

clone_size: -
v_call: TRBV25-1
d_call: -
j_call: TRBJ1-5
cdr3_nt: TGTGCCAGCGCAGCAGGGAAACAGAATCAGCCCCAGCATTTT
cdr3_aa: CASAAGKQNQPQHF

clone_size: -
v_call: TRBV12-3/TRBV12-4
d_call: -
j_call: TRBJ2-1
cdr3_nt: TGTGCCAGCGCGGACAATGAGCAGTTCTTC
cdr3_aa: CASADNEQFF

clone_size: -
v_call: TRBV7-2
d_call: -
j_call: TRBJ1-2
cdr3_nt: TGTGCCAGCAGCTTAGCGCGGGCAGCGGTGGGCTATGGCTACACCTTC
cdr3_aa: CASSLARAAVGYGYTF

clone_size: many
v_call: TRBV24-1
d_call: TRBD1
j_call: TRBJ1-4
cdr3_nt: TGTGCCACCAGTGATGGAACAGGGGCACCCGGTGAAAAACTGTTTTTT
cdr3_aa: CATSDGTGAPGEKLFF

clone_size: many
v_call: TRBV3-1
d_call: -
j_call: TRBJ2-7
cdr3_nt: TGTGCCAGCAGCCACAGCGGCGCCAGCTCCTACGAGCAGTACTTC
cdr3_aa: CASSHSGASSYEQYF

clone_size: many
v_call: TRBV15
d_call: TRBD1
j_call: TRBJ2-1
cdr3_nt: TGTGCCACCAGCAGAGGACAGGGGGTTTACAATGAGCAGTTCTTC
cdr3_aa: CATSRGQGVYNEQFF

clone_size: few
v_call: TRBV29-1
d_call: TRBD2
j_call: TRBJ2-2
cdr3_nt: TGCAGCGTGGGGGGGGTTGCGAACACCGGGGAGCTGTTTTTT
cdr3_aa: CSVGGVANTGELFF

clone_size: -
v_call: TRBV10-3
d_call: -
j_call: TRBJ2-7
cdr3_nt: TGTGCCATCAGTGAATCCTTCTCCTACGAGCAGTACTTC
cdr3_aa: CAISESFSYEQYF

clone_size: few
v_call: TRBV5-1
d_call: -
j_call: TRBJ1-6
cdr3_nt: TGCGCCAGCAGCGCGGACGGCCGGAGGGATTCACCCCTCCACTTT
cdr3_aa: CASSADGRRDSPLHF

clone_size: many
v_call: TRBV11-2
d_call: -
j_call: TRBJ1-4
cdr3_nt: TGTGCCAGCAGCCCGGGAGGACAACTGTTTTTT
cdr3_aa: CASSPGGQLFF

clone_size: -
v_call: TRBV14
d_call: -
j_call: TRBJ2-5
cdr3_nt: TGTGCCAGCAGCCAAGAAATCGCTGGGACCCAGTACTTC
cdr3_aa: CASSQEIAGTQYF

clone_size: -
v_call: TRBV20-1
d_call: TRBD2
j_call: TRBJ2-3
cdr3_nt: TGCAGTGCTCCGGGACTAGCGACAGATACGCAGTATTTT
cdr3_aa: CSAPGLATDTQYF

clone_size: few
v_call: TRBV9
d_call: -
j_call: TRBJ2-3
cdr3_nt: TGTGCCAGCAGCGCCAACCCCGTCAATGGCCGCGTGCTCGTTAGTACGCAGTATTTT
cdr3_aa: CASSANPVNGRVLVSTQYF

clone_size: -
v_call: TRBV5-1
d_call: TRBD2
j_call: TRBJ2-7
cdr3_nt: TGCGCCAGCAGCTTGGAGGGCGGGAGGTTCTACGAGCAGTACTTC
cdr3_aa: CASSLEGGRFYEQYF

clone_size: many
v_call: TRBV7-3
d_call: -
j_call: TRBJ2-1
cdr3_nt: TGTGCCAGCAGCTTCGGTGCAGGTTCGAGGGTACAGTTCTTC
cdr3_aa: CASSFGAGSRVQFF

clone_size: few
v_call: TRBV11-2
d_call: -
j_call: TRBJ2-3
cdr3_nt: TGTGCCAGCAGCTTACGCTATACAGATACGCAGTATTTT
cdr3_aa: CASSLRYTDTQYF

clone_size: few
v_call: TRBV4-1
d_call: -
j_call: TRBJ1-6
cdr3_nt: TGCGCCAGCAGCCAAGATCCCCCTCCTCCGACAGGCCCAGGACCACTAAGCTCACCCCTCCACTTT
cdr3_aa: CASSQDPPPPTGPGPLSSPLHF

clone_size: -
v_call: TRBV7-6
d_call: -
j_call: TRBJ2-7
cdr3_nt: TGTGCCAGCAGCTTATTCGCTCCATTTTCGGGGCAGGCCTACGAGCAGTACTTC
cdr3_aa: CASSLFAPFSGQAYEQYF

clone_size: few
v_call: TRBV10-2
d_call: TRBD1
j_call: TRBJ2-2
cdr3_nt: TGCGCCAGCAGTGAACAGGGGGCAATTCCCGGGGAGCTGTTTTTT
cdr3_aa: CASSEQGAIPGELFF

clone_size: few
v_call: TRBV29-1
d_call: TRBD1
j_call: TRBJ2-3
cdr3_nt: TGCAGCGTTGCAGGGGGAGATACGCAGTATTTT
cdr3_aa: CSVAGGDTQYF

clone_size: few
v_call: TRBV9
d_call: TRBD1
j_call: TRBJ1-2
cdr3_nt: TGTGCCAGCAGCGGTTCCGGGACAGCACAGTCTAACTATGGCTACACCTTC
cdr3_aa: CASSGSGTAQSNYGYTF